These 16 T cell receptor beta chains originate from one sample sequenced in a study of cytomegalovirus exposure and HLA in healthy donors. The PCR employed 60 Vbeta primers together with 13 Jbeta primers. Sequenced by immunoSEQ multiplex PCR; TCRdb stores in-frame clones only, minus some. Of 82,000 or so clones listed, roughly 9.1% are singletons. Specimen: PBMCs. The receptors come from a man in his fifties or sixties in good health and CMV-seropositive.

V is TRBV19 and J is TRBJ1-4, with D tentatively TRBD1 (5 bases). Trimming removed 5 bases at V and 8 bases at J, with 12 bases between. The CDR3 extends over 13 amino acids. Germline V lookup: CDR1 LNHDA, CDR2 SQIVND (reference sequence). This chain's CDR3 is CASSPGRGEKLFF. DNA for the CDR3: TGTGCCAGTAGTCCGGGGCGGGGGGAAAAACTGTTTTTT.

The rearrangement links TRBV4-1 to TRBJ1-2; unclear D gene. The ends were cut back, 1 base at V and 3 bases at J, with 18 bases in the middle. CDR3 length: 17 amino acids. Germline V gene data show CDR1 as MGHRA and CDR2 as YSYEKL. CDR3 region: CASSQGLSAGGYYGYTF. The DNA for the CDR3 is TGCGCCAGCAGCCAAGGTCTCTCAGCGGGAGGTTACTATGGCTACACCTTC.

The CDR3 spells CAWSGTGAPNQPQHF. In DNA form, the CDR3 reads TGTGCCTGGAGTGGGACAGGGGCCCCGAATCAGCCCCAGCATTTT. V is TRBV30 and J is TRBJ1-5; 9 bases map to TRBD1. Trimming took 1 base from V and 4 from J; bases not matched to a gene: 5. Germline-derived CDR1 and CDR2 are GTSNPN and SVGIG (reference sequence). The CDR3 extends over 15 amino acids.

CDR3 nucleotide sequence: TGTGCCAGCAGCGTAGCCGGGTCGAACACCGGGGAGCTGTTTTTT. Amino acids: CASSVAGSNTGELFF. The V and J genes are TRBV9 and TRBJ2-2, with unresolved D. CDR3 length: 15 residues. Germline CDR1 is SGDLS and CDR2 is YYNGEE. V dropped 0 bases and J dropped 0 bases, with 6 bases sitting between them.

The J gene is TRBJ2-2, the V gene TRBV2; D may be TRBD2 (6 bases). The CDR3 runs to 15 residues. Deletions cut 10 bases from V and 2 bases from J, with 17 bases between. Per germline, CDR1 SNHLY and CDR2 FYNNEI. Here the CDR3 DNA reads TGTGCCATACATATAGCGGACATCAACACCGGGGAGCTGTTTTTT. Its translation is CAIHIADINTGELFF.

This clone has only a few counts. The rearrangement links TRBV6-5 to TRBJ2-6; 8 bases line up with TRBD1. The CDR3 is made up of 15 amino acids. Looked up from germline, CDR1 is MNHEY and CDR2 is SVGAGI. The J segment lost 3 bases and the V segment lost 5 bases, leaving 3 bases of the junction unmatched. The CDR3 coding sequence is TGTGCCAGCAGTGTCAGGGGGCTTGGGGCCAACGTCCTGACTTTC. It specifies CASSVRGLGANVLTF.

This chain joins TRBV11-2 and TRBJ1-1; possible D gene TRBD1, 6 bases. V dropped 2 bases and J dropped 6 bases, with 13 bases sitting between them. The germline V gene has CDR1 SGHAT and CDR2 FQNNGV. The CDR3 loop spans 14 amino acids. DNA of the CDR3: TGTGCCAGCAGCTTAAGGGGGTCTAATTCTGAAGCTTTCTTT. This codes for CASSLRGSNSEAFF.

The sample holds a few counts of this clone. The DNA of the CDR3 is TGTGCCAGTAGTATAGGTGGGGAGCGGGGGGGCTCAGATACGCAGTATTTT. Translation: CASSIGGERGGSDTQYF. The chain links TRBV19 to TRBJ2-3; TRBD2 matches 10 bases. Germline V gives CDR1 LNHDA, CDR2 SQIVND (reference sequence). CDR3 length: 17 residues. V shed 1 base, J shed 4 bases, and the junction held 8 bases outside the gene matches.

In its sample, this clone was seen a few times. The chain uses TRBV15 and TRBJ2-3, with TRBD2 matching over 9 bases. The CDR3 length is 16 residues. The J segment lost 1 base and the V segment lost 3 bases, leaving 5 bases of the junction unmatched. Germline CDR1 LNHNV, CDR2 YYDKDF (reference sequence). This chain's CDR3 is CATSSEVAGGTDTQYF. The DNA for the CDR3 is TGTGCCACCAGCAGCGAGGTAGCGGGAGGCACAGATACGCAGTATTTT.

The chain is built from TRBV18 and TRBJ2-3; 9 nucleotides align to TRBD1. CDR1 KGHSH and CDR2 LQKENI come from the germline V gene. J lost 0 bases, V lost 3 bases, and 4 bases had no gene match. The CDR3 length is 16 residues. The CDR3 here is CASSPMGTGSTDTQYF. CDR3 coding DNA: TGTGCCAGCTCACCCATGGGGACAGGGAGCACAGATACGCAGTATTTT.

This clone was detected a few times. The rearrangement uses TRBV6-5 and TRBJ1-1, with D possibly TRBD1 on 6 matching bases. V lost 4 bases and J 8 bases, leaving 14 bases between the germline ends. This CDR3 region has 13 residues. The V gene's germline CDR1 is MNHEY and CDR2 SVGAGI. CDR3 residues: CASSSEGGVEAFF. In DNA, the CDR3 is TGTGCCAGCAGTTCCGAGGGGGGGGTGGAAGCTTTCTTT.

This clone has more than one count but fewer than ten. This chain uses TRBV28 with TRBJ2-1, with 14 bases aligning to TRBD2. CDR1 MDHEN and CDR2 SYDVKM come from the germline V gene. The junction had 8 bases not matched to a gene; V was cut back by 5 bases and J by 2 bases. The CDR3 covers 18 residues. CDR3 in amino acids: CASSPTSGRGVAYNEQFF. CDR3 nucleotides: TGTGCCAGCAGTCCGACTAGCGGGAGGGGAGTAGCCTACAATGAGCAGTTCTTC.

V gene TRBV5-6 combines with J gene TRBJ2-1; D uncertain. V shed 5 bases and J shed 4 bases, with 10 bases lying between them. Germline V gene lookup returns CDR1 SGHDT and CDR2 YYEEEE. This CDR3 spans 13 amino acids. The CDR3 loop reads CASRKRHYNEQFF. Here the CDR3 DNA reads TGTGCCAGCAGAAAAAGACATTACAATGAGCAGTTCTTC.

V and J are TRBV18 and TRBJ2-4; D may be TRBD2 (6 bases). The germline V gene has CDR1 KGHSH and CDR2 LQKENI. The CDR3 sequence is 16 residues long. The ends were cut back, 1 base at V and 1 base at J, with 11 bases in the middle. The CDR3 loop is CASSPLEGTAKNIQYF. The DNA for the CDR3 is TGTGCCAGCTCACCACTGGAGGGAACGGCCAAAAACATTCAGTACTTC.

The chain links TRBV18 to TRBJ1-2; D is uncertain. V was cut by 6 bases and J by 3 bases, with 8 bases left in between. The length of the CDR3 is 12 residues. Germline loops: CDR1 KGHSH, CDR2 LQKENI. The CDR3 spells CASSQMDYGYTF. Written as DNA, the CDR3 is TGTGCCAGCTCCCAGATGGACTATGGCTACACCTTC. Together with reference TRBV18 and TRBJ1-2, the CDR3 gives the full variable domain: NAGVMQNPRHLVRRRGQEARLRCSPMKGHSHVYWYRQLPEEGLKFMVYLQKENIIDESGMPKERFSAEFPKEGPSILRIQQVVRGDSAAYFCASSQMDYGYTFGSGTRLTVV.

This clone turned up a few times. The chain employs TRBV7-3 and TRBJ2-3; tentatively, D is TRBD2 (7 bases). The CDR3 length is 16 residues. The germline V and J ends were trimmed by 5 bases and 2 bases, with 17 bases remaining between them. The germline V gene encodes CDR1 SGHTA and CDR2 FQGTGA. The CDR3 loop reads CASSERGGLITDTQYF. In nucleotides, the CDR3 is TGTGCCAGCAGCGAAAGGGGGGGTTTGATCACAGATACGCAGTATTTT.